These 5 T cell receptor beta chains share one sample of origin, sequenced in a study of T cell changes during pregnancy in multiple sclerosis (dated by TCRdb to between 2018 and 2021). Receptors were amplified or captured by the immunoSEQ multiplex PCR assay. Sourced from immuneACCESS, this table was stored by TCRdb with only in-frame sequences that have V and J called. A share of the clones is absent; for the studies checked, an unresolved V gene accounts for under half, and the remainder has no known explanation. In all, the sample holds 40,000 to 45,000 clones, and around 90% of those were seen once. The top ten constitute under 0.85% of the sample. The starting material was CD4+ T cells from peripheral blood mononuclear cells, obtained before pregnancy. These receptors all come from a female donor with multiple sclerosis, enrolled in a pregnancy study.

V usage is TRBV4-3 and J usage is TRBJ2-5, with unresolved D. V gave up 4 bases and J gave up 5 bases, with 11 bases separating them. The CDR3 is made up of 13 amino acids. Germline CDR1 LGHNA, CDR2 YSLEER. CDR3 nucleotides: TGCGCCAGCAGCCTTAACCTCGGGGAGACCCAGTACTTC. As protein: CASSLNLGETQYF.

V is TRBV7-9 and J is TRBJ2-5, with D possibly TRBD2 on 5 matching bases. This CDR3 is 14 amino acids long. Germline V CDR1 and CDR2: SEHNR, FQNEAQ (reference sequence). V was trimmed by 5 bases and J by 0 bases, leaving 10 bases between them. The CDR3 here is CASSSQRYQETQYF. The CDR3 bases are TGTGCCAGCAGCAGCCAGCGGTACCAAGAGACCCAGTACTTC.

CDR3 in amino acids: CASSSVRDNSPLHF. The CDR3 DNA follows: TGCGCCAGCAGCTCCGTCCGCGATAATTCACCCCTCCACTTT. V and J are TRBV5-1 and TRBJ1-6, with D hard to call. The CDR3 contains 14 residues. Trimming shortened V by 3 bases and J by 5 bases, and 9 bases separated the two germline ends. The germline V gene has CDR1 SGHRS and CDR2 YFSETQ.

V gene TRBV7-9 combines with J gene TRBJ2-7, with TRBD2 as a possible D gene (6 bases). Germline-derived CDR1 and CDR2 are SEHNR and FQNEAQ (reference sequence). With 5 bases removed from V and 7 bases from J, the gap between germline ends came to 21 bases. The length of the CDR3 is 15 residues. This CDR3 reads CASSLGGGARQEQYF. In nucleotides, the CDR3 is TGTGCCAGCAGCCTGGGTGGAGGGGCGCGTCAGGAGCAGTACTTC.

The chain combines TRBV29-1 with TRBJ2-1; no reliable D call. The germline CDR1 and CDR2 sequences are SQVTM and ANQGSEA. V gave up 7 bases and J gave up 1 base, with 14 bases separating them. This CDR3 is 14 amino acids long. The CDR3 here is CSGKTRISYNEQFF. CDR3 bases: TGCAGCGGTAAAACCAGAATATCCTACAATGAGCAGTTCTTC.